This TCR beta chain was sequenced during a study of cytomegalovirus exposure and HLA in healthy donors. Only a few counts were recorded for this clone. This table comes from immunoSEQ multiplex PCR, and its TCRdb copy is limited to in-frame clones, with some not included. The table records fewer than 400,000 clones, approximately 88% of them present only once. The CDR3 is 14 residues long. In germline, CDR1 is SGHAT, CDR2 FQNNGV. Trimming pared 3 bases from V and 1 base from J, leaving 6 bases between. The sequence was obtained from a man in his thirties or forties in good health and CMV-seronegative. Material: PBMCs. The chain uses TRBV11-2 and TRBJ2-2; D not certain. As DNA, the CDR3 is TGTGCCAGCAGCTTGGCAGTGAACACCGGGGAGCTGTTTTTT. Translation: CASSLAVNTGELFF.